These T cell receptor beta chains were read from a single sample in a study of cytomegalovirus exposure and HLA in healthy donors. Assay used: immunoSEQ multiplex PCR; TCRdb lists only in-frame clones, some missing. The sample contains 170,000 or so clones, about 80% of which appear only once. The sample taken for sequencing was PBMCs. The receptors come from a boy younger than 18 in good health and CMV-seronegative. The CDR3 runs from the conserved cysteine through the conserved F or W. A D gene is named only where the DNA matches it firmly. Size tells how often a clone was seen (once, few, many) or the class of an expanded clone, and some rows leave it out.

V	length	J	D	size	CDR3	DNA
TRBV6-5	13	TRBJ1-1	.	.	CASSYSPVAEAFF	TGTGCCAGCAGTTATTCCCCGGTTGCTGAAGCTTTCTTT
TRBV13	18	TRBJ2-7	TRBD2	.	CASSSRDYGTLSSYEQYF	TGTGCCAGCAGCTCAAGGGACTATGGGACTCTAAGCTCCTACGAGCAGTACTTC
TRBV12-5	16	TRBJ1-2	.	.	CASGLVLGREVNGYTF	TGTGCTAGTGGTTTGGTACTCGGCAGGGAAGTAAATGGCTACACCTTC
TRBV11-3	12	TRBJ2-1	.	.	CASSAENNEQFF	TGTGCCAGCAGCGCAGAAAACAATGAGCAGTTCTTC
TRBV7-9	16	TRBJ1-6	.	few	CASSLGAPTGGSPLHF	TGTGCCAGCAGCTTAGGGGCCCCCACGGGAGGATCACCCCTCCACTTT
TRBV7-6	16	TRBJ1-6	TRBD1	.	CASSPRSQGAGSPLHF	TGTGCCAGCAGCCCCCGTAGTCAGGGGGCTGGTTCACCCCTCCACTTT
TRBV30	13	TRBJ1-5	TRBD1	.	CAWSADRDQPQHF	TGTGCCTGGAGTGCTGACAGGGATCAGCCCCAGCATTTT
TRBV7-9	13	TRBJ1-2	.	.	CASSLGDSDGYTF	TGTGCCAGCAGCTTAGGAGATTCGGATGGCTACACCTTC
TRBV15	16	TRBJ1-1	TRBD1	.	CATSRHRTGANTEAFF	TGTGCCACCAGCAGACACCGGACAGGGGCGAACACTGAAGCTTTCTTT
TRBV30	15	TRBJ2-7	TRBD1	.	CAWSTETGAAYEQYF	TGTGCCTGGAGTACGGAGACAGGGGCAGCCTACGAGCAGTACTTC
TRBV9	17	TRBJ2-3	.	.	CASSVSGAGPSTDTQYF	TGTGCCAGCAGCGTCTCAGGAGCGGGTCCTAGCACAGATACGCAGTATTTT
TRBV7-2	15	TRBJ1-6	.	.	CASSLVPGESSPLHF	TGTGCCAGCAGCTTAGTTCCCGGAGAGTCTTCACCCCTCCACTTT
TRBV9	12	TRBJ1-1	.	.	CASSQANTEAFF	TGTGCCAGCAGCCAGGCGAACACTGAAGCTTTCTTT
TRBV10-1	16	TRBJ2-7	.	.	CASSALPAGYGYEQYF	TGCGCCAGCAGTGCCCTCCCCGCCGGGTACGGCTACGAGCAGTACTTC
TRBV15	14	TRBJ2-7	TRBD1	.	CATSTGQGAYEQYF	TGTGCCACCAGCACGGGACAGGGGGCCTACGAGCAGTACTTC
TRBV29-1	14	TRBJ2-3	.	.	CSVRGGAGADTQYF	TGCAGCGTGAGGGGGGGGGCAGGGGCAGATACGCAGTATTTT
TRBV5-4	12	TRBJ1-1	.	.	CASSSGRDLAFF	TGTGCCAGCAGCTCCGGCAGGGATTTAGCTTTCTTT
TRBV7-9	14	TRBJ1-3	.	.	CASSLTGGGNTIYF	TGTGCCAGCAGCTTAACGGGGGGCGGAAACACCATATATTTT
TRBV19	13	TRBJ1-6	.	.	CASSKEGNSPLHF	TGTGCCAGTAGTAAGGAGGGAAATTCACCCCTCCACTTT
TRBV5-4	16	TRBJ1-2	TRBD1	.	CASSTQGARWAYGYTF	TGTGCCAGCAGCACTCAGGGGGCGCGTTGGGCCTATGGCTACACCTTC
TRBV7-9	13	TRBJ1-6	.	.	CSSSPVPDSPLHF	TGTTCCAGCAGCCCCGTGCCGGATTCACCCCTCCACTTT
TRBV5-1	13	TRBJ1-4	.	.	CASSLEGEGKLFF	TGCGCCAGCAGCTTAGAAGGGGAGGGAAAACTGTTTTTT
TRBV6-5	15	TRBJ2-3	.	few	CASSYGAGALDTQYF	TGTGCCAGCAGTTACGGTGCGGGGGCTCTAGATACGCAGTATTTT
TRBV6-5	15	TRBJ2-7	.	.	CASSFSSGLGFEQYF	TGTGCCAGCAGTTTTTCGTCAGGGTTGGGGTTCGAGCAGTACTTC
TRBV27	17	TRBJ2-1	TRBD2	.	CASSPLEGLAGYNEQFF	TGTGCCAGCAGTCCTCTGGAGGGACTAGCGGGGTACAATGAGCAGTTCTTC
TRBV19	15	TRBJ2-1	.	.	CASRLKGQGHNEQFF	TGTGCCAGTAGGTTAAAGGGGCAGGGTCACAATGAGCAGTTCTTC
TRBV5-1	15	TRBJ2-7	TRBD2	.	CASSPSGSTSYEQYF	TGCGCCAGCAGCCCGAGCGGGAGCACCTCCTACGAGCAGTACTTC
TRBV27	18	TRBJ2-3	TRBD2	.	CASSSYREAVLNTDTQYF	TGTGCCAGCAGCTCCTACCGGGAGGCGGTTCTGAACACAGATACGCAGTATTTT
TRBV5-8	14	TRBJ2-7	.	.	CASSFGTGTYEQYF	TGTGCCAGCAGCTTTGGTACAGGGACCTACGAGCAGTACTTC
TRBV4-3	14	TRBJ1-2	TRBD1	.	CASSIQGGDYGYTF	TGCGCCAGCAGCATCCAGGGGGGAGACTATGGCTACACCTTC
TRBV30	14	TRBJ2-7	.	.	CAWSVDRRAHEQYF	TGTGCCTGGAGTGTAGACAGAAGGGCCCACGAGCAGTACTTC
TRBV6-1	16	TRBJ2-1	TRBD1	.	CASSDPGTVLSDEQFF	TGTGCCAGCAGTGACCCCGGGACAGTTCTAAGCGATGAGCAGTTCTTC
TRBV6-6	16	TRBJ2-6	.	.	CASSYSTGTGANVLTF	TGTGCCAGCAGTTACAGCACAGGGACTGGGGCCAACGTCCTGACTTTC
TRBV10-1	13	TRBJ2-1	TRBD2	few	CASSPSGSPEQFF	TGCGCCAGCAGCCCTAGCGGGAGCCCTGAGCAGTTCTTC
TRBV7-6	15	TRBJ2-3	.	.	CASSLAGADTDTQYF	TGTGCCAGCAGCTTAGCAGGGGCCGACACAGATACGCAGTATTTT
TRBV4-1	16	TRBJ2-3	TRBD1	.	CASSPGTGPTTDTQYF	TGCGCCAGCAGCCCGGGGACAGGGCCTACCACAGATACGCAGTATTTT
TRBV7-2	14	TRBJ2-7	.	few	CASSYTGPSYEQYF	TGTGCCAGCAGCTACACAGGCCCCTCCTACGAGCAGTACTTC
TRBV30	18	TRBJ1-6	.	.	CAWSPPRSLSSYNSPLHF	TGTGCCTGGAGTCCCCCCCGGTCTCTTAGCTCCTATAATTCACCCCTCCACTTT
TRBV6-5	16	TRBJ1-2	TRBD1	once	CASSYSGATGVYGYTF	TGTGCCAGCAGTTACTCAGGGGCAACAGGGGTCTATGGCTACACCTTC
TRBV7-3	13	TRBJ1-2	.	.	CASSPQVNYGYTF	TGTGCCAGCAGCCCTCAGGTGAACTATGGCTACACCTTC
TRBV7-8	18	TRBJ1-5	TRBD1	.	CASSYGTGGYYSNQPQHF	TGTGCCAGCAGCTACGGGACAGGGGGATACTATAGCAATCAGCCCCAGCATTTT
TRBV9	15	TRBJ1-2	.	.	CASSGSPTGRRGYTF	TGTGCCAGCAGCGGCAGTCCCACAGGGCGGCGAGGCTACACCTTC
TRBV10-3	15	TRBJ2-7	TRBD2	.	CAIGEGRVRAYEQYF	TGTGCCATCGGGGAGGGAAGGGTCAGGGCCTACGAGCAGTACTTC
TRBV19	21	TRBJ1-5	TRBD1	.	CASSIERYRDRALGGNQPQHF	TGTGCCAGTAGTATCGAACGCTACCGGGACAGGGCACTGGGGGGCAATCAGCCCCAGCATTTT
TRBV7-9	18	TRBJ1-1	TRBD1	.	CASSSTGTPSSMNTEAFF	TGTGCCAGCAGCTCGACAGGGACCCCTTCCTCAATGAACACTGAAGCTTTCTTT
TRBV10-3	11	TRBJ1-2	.	.	CAISESTLYTF	TGTGCCATCAGTGAGTCGACTCTCTACACCTTC
TRBV5-1	13	TRBJ1-4	.	.	CASSLGGGPELFF	TGCGCCAGCAGCTTGGGGGGGGGACCAGAACTGTTTTTT
TRBV5-6	15	TRBJ1-6	TRBD1	.	CASSGGTGVNSPLHF	TGTGCCAGCAGCGGGGGGACAGGGGTTAATTCACCCCTCCACTTT
TRBV19	14	TRBJ1-1	.	.	CASITPGLNTEAFF	TGTGCCAGTATTACACCGGGGTTGAACACTGAAGCTTTCTTT
TRBV5-1	16	TRBJ1-1	TRBD1	.	CASSSGTGSLNTEAFF	TGCGCCAGCAGCTCCGGGACAGGGTCCCTGAACACTGAAGCTTTCTTT
TRBV5-4	15	TRBJ2-3	TRBD2	.	CASSYPREGPDTQYF	TGTGCCAGCAGCTACCCCCGGGAGGGGCCCGATACGCAGTATTTT
TRBV6-1	15	TRBJ2-7	TRBD2	few	CASSPGLAGGYEQYF	TGTGCCAGCAGTCCGGGACTAGCGGGGGGATACGAGCAGTACTTC
TRBV2	16	TRBJ2-7	.	.	CASTGCSGQSSYEQYF	TGTGCCAGCACCGGTTGCAGCGGGCAGAGCTCCTACGAGCAGTACTTC